This T cell receptor beta chain was profiled in a study of blood T cell repertoires in COVID-19 (TCRdb year 2020). Concerning the study at large: The collaborator samples originated in the United States, Italy and Spain and spanned the acute and convalescent phases of COVID-19. HLA class I and class II types, where available, came from metadata supplied by the sample provider rather than from assay-based typing. A de-identified subject ID, COVID-19 status, age in years and sex were almost always included in the sample metadata. Subjects who had been exposed to COVID-19, were actively infected with it, or had recovered from it provided the deeply sampled blood TCRbeta repertoires that made up the dataset. The samples were drawn from two sources: the first 160 participants of the ongoing ImmuneRACE study, and 1,200 or so subjects contributed by 6 global collaborators. The material from the prospective study consisted of cDNA or gDNA derived from T cells, B-cell-depleted T cells, or PBMCs. The repertoires were made available in a free public database intended to serve as a resource for research on the immune response to SARS-CoV-2.

Counted from cysteine to phenylalanine, this CDR3 has 15 amino acids. Only the CDR3 part of the read is kept: 45 bases, read in frame from the first base. The germline V gene specifies SGHVS as CDR1 and FNYEAQ as CDR2. The junction carries 11 bases between V and J, which are trimmed by 5 bases and 3 bases respectively. TCRbeta CDR3 regions were amplified from genomic DNA using the immunoSEQ Assay, a bias-controlled multiplex PCR. Per the original workflow: The number of nucleated cells in each sample was estimated by amplification of reference gene primers within the assay. To quantify the absolute abundance of each unique TCRbeta CDR3 rearrangement, sequence reads were collapsed and filtered. For each sample, productive Simpson clonality was calculated as the square root of Simpson's diversity index over productive rearrangements. TCRdb re-hosts the immuneACCESS table, in-frame sequences only. Its copies lack some clones; in the studies checked, an unresolved V gene accounts for under half of them, and the cause for the rest is not known. V and J calls and clone size are those listed in that table; D and trimming were worked out from the DNA. The sample table records roughly 340,000 clones; more than 70% of these occur just once. 7% to 8% of the sample lies in the top ten.

This clone was recorded a few times. Which antigen it targets is not known. Base qualities were left out, and no much larger clone turns up one base away. At one collaborating source in Seattle, patients were enrolled during active infection and were followed longitudinally through the course of disease. The collaborating institutions used their own protocols to collect whole blood in K2EDTA tubes. Collaborator samples were shipped for TCRbeta analysis as frozen whole blood, isolated PBMCs, or DNA extracted from either sample type. The investigation overall reported the following: Clinical and demographic metadata were provided uncurated, with the amount varying by source and participant.

This TCR was sampled from a woman in her sixties or seventies with COVID-19, enrolled during active disease. The V and J segments used are TRBV7-6 and TRBJ1-6, with the D gene not confidently named. Source material: peripheral blood. For the CDR3, the sequence is CASSPQENYNSPLHF. The bases read TGTGCCAGCAGCCCGCAGGAAAACTATAATTCACCCCTCCACTTT.